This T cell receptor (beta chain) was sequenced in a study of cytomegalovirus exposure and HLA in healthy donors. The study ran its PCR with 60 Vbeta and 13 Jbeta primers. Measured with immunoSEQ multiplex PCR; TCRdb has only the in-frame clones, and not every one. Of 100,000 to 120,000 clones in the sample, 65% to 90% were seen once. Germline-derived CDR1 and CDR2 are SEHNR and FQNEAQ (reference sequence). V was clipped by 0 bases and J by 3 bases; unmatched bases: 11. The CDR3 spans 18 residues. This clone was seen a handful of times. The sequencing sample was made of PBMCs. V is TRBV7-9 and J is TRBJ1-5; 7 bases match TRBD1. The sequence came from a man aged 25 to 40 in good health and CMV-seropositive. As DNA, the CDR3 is TGTGCCAGCAGCTTAGCGGGTAGGGGGCAGGGAATCAATCAGCCCCAGCATTTT. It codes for CASSLAGRGQGINQPQHF.